This T cell receptor (beta chain) stems from a study of T cell responses to AZD1222 COVID-19 vaccine. General study findings and limits: Vaccination with two AZD1222 doses was followed by a rise in Spike-specific TCR breadth and depth. Donors in the cohort were predominantly white British and more often female, and clonal diversity was possibly underestimated. Seropositive at baseline were only 5 to 7 AZD1222 recipients. It was only after the peak T cell response that any repertoires were sampled.

On this clone: What it binds is not known.

V shed 4 bases, J shed 0 bases, and the junction held 5 bases outside the gene matches. Per the germline V gene, CDR1 is MGHRA and CDR2 is YSYEKL. The CDR3 length is 15 residues. The repertoire was sequenced with immunoSEQ multiplex PCR; TCRdb's copy has only in-frame clones and lacks some. The table lists about 150,000 clones, about 81% of them singletons. The rearrangement joins TRBV4-1 to TRBJ1-1, with 7 bases identical to TRBD1. This clonotype originated in an adult in good health. This sample comprised peripheral blood, obtained on day 0 of MenACWY control vaccination. The CDR3, as DNA: TGCGCCAGCAGCCCTATGACAGGGCTGAACACTGAAGCTTTCTTT. Residues: CASSPMTGLNTEAFF.